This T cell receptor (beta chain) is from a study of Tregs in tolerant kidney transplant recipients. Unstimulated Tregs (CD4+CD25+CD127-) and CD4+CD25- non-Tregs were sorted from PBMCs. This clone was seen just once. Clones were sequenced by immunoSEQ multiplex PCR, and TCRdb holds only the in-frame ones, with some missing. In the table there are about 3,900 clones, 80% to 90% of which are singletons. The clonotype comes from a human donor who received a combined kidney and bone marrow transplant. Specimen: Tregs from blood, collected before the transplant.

The CDR3 sequence: CASSGSSGYHYGYTF. The CDR3 nucleotides are TGTGCCAGCAGTGGGAGTAGTGGTTACCACTATGGCTACACCTTC. This chain joins TRBV28 and TRBJ1-2; D is unresolved. The CDR3 has 15 residues. The germline V gene has CDR1 MDHEN and CDR2 SYDVKM. The ends were cut back, 5 bases at V and 3 bases at J, with 16 bases in the middle.